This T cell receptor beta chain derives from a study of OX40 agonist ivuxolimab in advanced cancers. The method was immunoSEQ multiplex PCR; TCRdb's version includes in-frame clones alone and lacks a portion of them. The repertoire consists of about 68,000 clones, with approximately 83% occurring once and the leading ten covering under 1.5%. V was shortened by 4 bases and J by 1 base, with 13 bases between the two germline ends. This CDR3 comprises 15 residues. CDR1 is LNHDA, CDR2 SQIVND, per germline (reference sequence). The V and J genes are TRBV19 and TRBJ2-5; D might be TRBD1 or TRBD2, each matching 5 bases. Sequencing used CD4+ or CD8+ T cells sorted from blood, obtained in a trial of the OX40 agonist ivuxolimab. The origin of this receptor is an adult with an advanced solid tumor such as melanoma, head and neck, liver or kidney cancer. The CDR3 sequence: CASSNTPGPQETQYF. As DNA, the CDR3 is TGTGCCAGTAGTAACACTCCGGGGCCCCAAGAGACCCAGTACTTC.